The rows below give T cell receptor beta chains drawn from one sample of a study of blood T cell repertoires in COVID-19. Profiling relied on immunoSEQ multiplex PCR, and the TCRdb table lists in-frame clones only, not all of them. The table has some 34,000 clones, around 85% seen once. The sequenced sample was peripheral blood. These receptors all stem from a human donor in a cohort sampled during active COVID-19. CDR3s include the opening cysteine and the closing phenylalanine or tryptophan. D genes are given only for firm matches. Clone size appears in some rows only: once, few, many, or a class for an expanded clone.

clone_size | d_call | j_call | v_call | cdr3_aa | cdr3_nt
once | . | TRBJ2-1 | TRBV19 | CASSPDGGGYNEQFF | TGTGCCAGTAGCCCTGACGGGGGTGGTTACAATGAGCAGTTCTTC
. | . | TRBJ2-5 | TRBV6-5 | CASRQVPRETQYF | TGTGCCAGCAGACAGGTCCCTCGAGAGACCCAGTACTTC
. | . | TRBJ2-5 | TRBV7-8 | CASSFRGTETQYF | TGTGCCAGCAGCTTTCGGGGTACAGAGACCCAGTACTTC
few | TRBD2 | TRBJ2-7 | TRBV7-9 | CASSLGRTRDDEQYF | TGTGCCAGCAGCTTAGGCCGGACTAGGGATGACGAGCAGTACTTC
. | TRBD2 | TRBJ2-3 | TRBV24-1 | CATSTGTSGPSTDTQYF | TGTGCCACCAGTACCGGGACTAGCGGGCCGAGCACAGATACGCAGTATTTT
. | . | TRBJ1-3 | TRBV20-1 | CSAISGDTIYF | TGCAGTGCTATTAGTGGAGACACCATATATTTT
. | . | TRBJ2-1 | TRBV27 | CASSFFGGYNEQFF | TGTGCCAGCAGTTTTTTCGGCGGATACAATGAGCAGTTCTTC
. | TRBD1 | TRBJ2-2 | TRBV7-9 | CASGWTGLTGELFF | TGTGCCAGCGGGTGGACAGGGTTGACCGGGGAGCTGTTTTTT
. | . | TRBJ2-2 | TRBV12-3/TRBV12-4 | CASRGDTGELFF | TGTGCCAGCAGAGGAGACACCGGGGAGCTGTTTTTT
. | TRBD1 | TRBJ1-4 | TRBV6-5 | CASMGTAMAEKLFF | TGTGCCAGCATGGGGACAGCAATGGCAGAAAAACTGTTTTTT
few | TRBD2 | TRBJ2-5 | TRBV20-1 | CSASRRLAVQETQYF | TGCAGTGCTAGTCGTCGCCTAGCGGTCCAAGAGACCCAGTACTTC
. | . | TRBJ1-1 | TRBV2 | CASSFSGTEAFF | TGTGCCAGCAGTTTCTCGGGCACTGAAGCTTTCTTT
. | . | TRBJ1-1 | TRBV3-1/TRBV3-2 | CASTGGRVGQNTEAFF | TGTGCCAGCACCGGGGGGAGGGTCGGGCAGAACACTGAAGCTTTCTTT
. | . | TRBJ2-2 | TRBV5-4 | CASSSGTKNTGELFF | TGTGCCAGCAGCTCCGGGACAAAGAACACCGGGGAGCTGTTTTTT
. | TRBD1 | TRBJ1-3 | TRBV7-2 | CASSADRGPGNTIYF | TGTGCCAGCAGCGCCGACAGGGGGCCTGGAAACACCATATATTTT
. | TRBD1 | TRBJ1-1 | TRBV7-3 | CASSLGYRGAGSEAFF | TGTGCCAGCAGCTTAGGGTACAGGGGCGCGGGCTCTGAAGCTTTCTTT
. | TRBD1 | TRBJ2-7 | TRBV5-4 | CASSLPGTATYEQYF | TGTGCCAGCAGCCTTCCAGGGACAGCGACCTACGAGCAGTACTTC
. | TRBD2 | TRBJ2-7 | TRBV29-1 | CSGITGTRFGEQYF | TGCAGCGGAATCACCGGGACTAGGTTCGGAGAGCAGTACTTC
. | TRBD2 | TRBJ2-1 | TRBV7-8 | CASSLRVGAGGPNEQFF | TGTGCCAGCAGCTTAAGGGTGGGAGCGGGGGGCCCCAATGAGCAGTTCTTC
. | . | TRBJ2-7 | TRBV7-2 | CASSLVGGYEQYF | TGTGCCAGCAGCTTAGTTGGCGGCTACGAGCAGTACTTC
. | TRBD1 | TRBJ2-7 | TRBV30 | CAWSAGTGYEQYF | TGTGCCTGGAGTGCGGGGACAGGGTACGAGCAGTACTTC
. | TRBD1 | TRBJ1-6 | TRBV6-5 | CASSYWGQGEHSPLHF | TGTGCCAGCAGTTACTGGGGACAGGGGGAGCATTCACCCCTCCACTTT
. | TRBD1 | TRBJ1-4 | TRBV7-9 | CASSRGQTMKEKLFF | TGTGCCAGCAGTAGGGGACAGACCATGAAAGAAAAACTGTTTTTT
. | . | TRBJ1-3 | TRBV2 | CASGWAPGNTIYF | TGTGCCAGCGGTTGGGCACCCGGAAACACCATATATTTT
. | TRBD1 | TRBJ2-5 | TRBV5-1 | CASSHPGQGAGKTQYF | TGCGCCAGCAGCCACCCGGGACAGGGGGCTGGGAAGACCCAGTACTTC
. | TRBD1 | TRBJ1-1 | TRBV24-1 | CATSGPWTGAEAFF | TGTGCCACCAGTGGTCCGTGGACAGGGGCCGAAGCTTTCTTT
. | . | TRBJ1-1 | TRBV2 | CASPPTGYTEAFF | TGTGCCAGCCCCCCAACAGGGTACACTGAAGCTTTCTTT
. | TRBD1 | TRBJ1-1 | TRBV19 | CASSLDRGPEAFF | TGTGCCAGTAGTCTTGACAGGGGGCCTGAAGCTTTCTTT
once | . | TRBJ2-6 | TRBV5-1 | CASSTSGAPGANVLTF | TGCGCCAGCAGCACCTCAGGGGCGCCTGGGGCCAACGTCCTGACTTTC
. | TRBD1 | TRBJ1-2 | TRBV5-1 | CASNEGQAYGYTF | TGCGCCAGCAACGAAGGACAGGCCTATGGCTACACCTTC
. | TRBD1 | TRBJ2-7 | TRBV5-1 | CASSKGQMYSYEQYF | TGCGCCAGCAGCAAGGGACAGATGTACTCCTACGAGCAGTACTTC
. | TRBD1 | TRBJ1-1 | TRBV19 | CASSISGTVPAAGTEAFF | TGTGCCAGTAGTATATCTGGGACAGTCCCGGCTGCGGGCACTGAAGCTTTCTTT
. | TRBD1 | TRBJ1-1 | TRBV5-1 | CASSLEGRGDTEAFF | TGCGCCAGCAGCTTGGAGGGCAGGGGGGACACTGAAGCTTTCTTT
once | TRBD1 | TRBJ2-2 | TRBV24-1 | CATSDLLVTGVPGELFF | TGTGCCACCAGTGATTTGCTAGTGACAGGGGTTCCCGGGGAGCTGTTTTTT
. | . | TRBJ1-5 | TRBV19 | CASSIQRGNQPQHF | TGTGCCAGTAGTATTCAGAGGGGCAATCAGCCCCAGCATTTT
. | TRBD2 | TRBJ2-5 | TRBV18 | CASSPPSGGLQGTQYF | TGTGCCAGCTCACCCCCTAGCGGGGGTCTCCAGGGGACCCAGTACTTC
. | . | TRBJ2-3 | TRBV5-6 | CASSLGGWDTQYF | TGTGCCAGCAGCTTGGGGGGCTGGGATACGCAGTATTTT
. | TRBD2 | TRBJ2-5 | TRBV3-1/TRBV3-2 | CASSRSGGETQYF | TGTGCCAGCAGCCGTAGCGGGGGGGAGACCCAGTACTTC
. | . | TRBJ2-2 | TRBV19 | CASRREPNTGELFF | TGTGCCAGTAGGAGGGAACCGAACACCGGGGAGCTGTTTTTT
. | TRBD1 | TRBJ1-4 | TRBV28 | CASRTGGALEKLFF | TGTGCCAGCAGAACAGGGGGCGCTTTGGAAAAACTGTTTTTT
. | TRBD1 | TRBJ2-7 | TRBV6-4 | CASSDGTAHTEQYF | TGTGCCAGCAGTGACGGGACAGCCCACACCGAGCAGTACTTC
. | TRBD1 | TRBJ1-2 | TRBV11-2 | CASSPASTGAMSGYTF | TGTGCCAGCAGCCCCGCCTCGACAGGGGCGATGAGTGGCTACACCTTC
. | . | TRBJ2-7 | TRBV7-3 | CASSLGGGGYEQYF | TGTGCCAGCAGCCTAGGGGGAGGGGGCTACGAGCAGTACTTC
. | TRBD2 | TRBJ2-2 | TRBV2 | CASSELAGYAGELFF | TGTGCCAGCAGTGAACTAGCGGGCTACGCCGGGGAGCTGTTTTTT
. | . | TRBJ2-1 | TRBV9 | CASSPPGSSYNEQFF | TGTGCCAGCAGCCCCCCGGGGAGCTCCTACAATGAGCAGTTCTTC